The 5 T cell receptor beta chains below come from one sample, sequenced in a study of early T cells in non-severe SARS-CoV-2 infection. TCRdb independently ran MiXCR on the 5' RACE reads; one entry per CDR3 protein. Altogether about 80,000 distinct CDR3 sequences are present, around 5.6% being singletons, with the ten largest covering 7.8%. Sequencing was done on a sample of whole blood. The receptors derive from an adult who was a healthcare worker with PCR-confirmed SARS-CoV-2 infection or an uninfected control (not recorded which).

This clonotype was counted only a few times. The V gene is TRBV20-1, the J gene TRBJ2-1, with TRBD2 matching over 11 bases. The CDR3 spans 16 residues. The V and J ends lost 2 bases and 10 bases, in that order; junction bases with no gene match: 13. CDR1 and CDR2 from the germline V gene are DFQATT and SNEGSKA (reference sequence). The DNA of the CDR3 is TGCAGTGCTAGAAAGGGGACTAGCGGAGGGCAGGGCGAGCAGTTCTTC. Its protein product is CSARKGTSGGQGEQFF.

This clonotype came up many times. The rearrangement uses TRBV12-2 and TRBJ2-7; the table assigns TRBD2, which was not confirmed against the DNA. TRBV12-2 is recorded as a pseudogene. This CDR3 region has 19 residues. CDR3 sequence: CASRLVNLSRAGPLVEQYF. In nucleotides, the CDR3 is TGTGCAAGTCGCTTAGTCAACTTGTCTAGGGCAGGCCCTTTAGTGGAGCAGTACTTC.

This clonotype has at least ten counts. This chain uses TRBV6-1 with TRBJ2-2, with unresolved D. There are 14 residues in the CDR3. Germline assignment: CDR1 MNHNS and CDR2 SASEGT. V was shortened by 0 bases and J by 3 bases, with 5 bases between the two germline ends. The CDR3 protein is CASSEARYTGELFF. CDR3 sequence (DNA): TGTGCCAGCAGTGAAGCGCGATACACCGGGGAGCTGTTTTTT.

The rearrangement uses TRBV6-5 and TRBJ1-1; D unresolved. Germline CDR1 reads MNHEY; CDR2 reads SVGAGI. The CDR3 totals 15 residues. V lost 0 bases, J lost 5 bases, and 13 bases lay in between. The CDR3: CASSYSWQRGTEAFF. The CDR3 nucleotides are TGTGCCAGCAGTTACTCGTGGCAGAGAGGGACTGAAGCTTTCTTT.

This clonotype was counted at least ten times. The genes are TRBV6-4 and TRBJ2-1; TRBD2 agrees at 7 bases. The CDR3 is made up of 14 amino acids. Trimming at V came to 6 bases and at J to 6 bases, leaving 8 bases not matched to a gene. The germline gives CDR1 MRHNA, CDR2 SNTAGT. The CDR3 loop is CASSGTWEGNEQFF. The CDR3 coding sequence is TGTGCCAGCAGCGGGACTTGGGAGGGCAATGAGCAGTTCTTC.